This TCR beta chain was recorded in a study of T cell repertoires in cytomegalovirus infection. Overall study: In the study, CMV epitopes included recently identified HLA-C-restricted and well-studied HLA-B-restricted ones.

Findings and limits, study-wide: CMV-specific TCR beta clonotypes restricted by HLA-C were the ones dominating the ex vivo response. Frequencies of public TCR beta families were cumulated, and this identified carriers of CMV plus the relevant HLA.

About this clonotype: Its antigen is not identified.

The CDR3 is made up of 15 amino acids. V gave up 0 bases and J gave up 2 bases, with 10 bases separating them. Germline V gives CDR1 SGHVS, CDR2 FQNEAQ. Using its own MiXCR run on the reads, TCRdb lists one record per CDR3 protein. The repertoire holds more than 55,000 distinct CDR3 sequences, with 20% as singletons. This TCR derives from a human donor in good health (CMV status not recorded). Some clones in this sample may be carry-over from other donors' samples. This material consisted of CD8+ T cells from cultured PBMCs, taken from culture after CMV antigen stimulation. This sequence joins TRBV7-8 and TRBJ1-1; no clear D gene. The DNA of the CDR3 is TGTGCCAGCAGCTTAGCTGGGAATCCTAACACTGAAGCTTTCTTT. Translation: CASSLAGNPNTEAFF. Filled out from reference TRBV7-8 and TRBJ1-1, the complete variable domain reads GAGVSQSPRYKVAKRGQDVALRCDPISGHVSLFWYQQALGQGPEFLTYFQNEAQLDKSGLPSDRFFAERPEGSVSTLKIQRTQQEDSAVYLCASSLAGNPNTEAFFGQGTRLTVV.